This entry describes one T cell receptor (beta chain). The method was immunoSEQ multiplex PCR; TCRdb's version includes in-frame clones alone and lacks a portion of them. The data hold a few hundred thousand clones, with 70% to 90% observed a single time. Cohorts were based on clinical histories the participants reported. These data are taken from a study of blood T cell repertoires in COVID-19. Study overall: From T cells, B-cell-depleted T cells, or PBMCs came the material, which was cDNA or gDNA.

The germline V gene encodes CDR1 MDHEN and CDR2 SYDVKM. This CDR3 spans 14 amino acids. Losses at the gene ends were 4 bases for V and 4 bases for J; bases not matched to a gene: 3. The gene calls are TRBV28 and TRBJ2-3; 9 positions agree with TRBD1. Sequencing used PBMCs or T cells enriched from blood (not recorded which). The sequence was obtained from a woman under 40 who had recovered from COVID-19. CDR3 coding DNA: TGTGCCAGCAGTTCATGGACAGGGGCAGATACGCAGTATTTT. This codes for CASSSWTGADTQYF.